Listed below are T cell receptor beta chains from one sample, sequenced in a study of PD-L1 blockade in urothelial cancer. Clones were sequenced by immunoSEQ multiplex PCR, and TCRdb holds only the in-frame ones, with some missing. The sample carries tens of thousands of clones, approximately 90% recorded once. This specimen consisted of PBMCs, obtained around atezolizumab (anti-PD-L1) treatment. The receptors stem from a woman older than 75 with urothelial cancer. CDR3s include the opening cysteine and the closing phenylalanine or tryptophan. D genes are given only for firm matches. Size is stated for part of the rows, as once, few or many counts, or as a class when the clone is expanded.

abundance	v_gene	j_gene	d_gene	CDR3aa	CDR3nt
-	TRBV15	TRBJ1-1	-	CATSRGPTAGRGYTEAFF	TGTGCCACCAGCAGAGGCCCCACGGCGGGGAGGGGGTACACTGAAGCTTTCTTT
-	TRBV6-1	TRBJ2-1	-	CASSVRPSSNEQFF	TGTGCCAGCAGTGTCCGACCGTCTAGCAATGAGCAGTTCTTC
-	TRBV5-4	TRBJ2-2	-	CASSSNRRSTGELFF	TGTGCCAGCAGCTCGAACAGAAGGTCCACCGGGGAGCTGTTTTTT
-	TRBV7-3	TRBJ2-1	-	CASSLLSSSSSYNEQFF	TGTGCCAGCAGCTTATTGTCTAGCTCAAGCTCCTACAATGAGCAGTTCTTC
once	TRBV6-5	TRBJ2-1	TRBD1	CASSRDSYNEQFF	TGTGCCAGCAGCCGGGACAGTTACAATGAGCAGTTCTTC
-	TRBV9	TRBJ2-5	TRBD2	CASSVAPAGGLETQYF	TGTGCCAGCAGCGTTGCCCCAGCGGGAGGGCTAGAGACCCAGTACTTC
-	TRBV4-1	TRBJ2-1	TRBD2	CASSLPPGGIDEQFF	TGCGCCAGCAGCCTTCCTCCGGGAGGGATCGATGAGCAGTTCTTC
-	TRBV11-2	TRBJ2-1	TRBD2	CASSLVRSGRTYNEQFF	TGTGCCAGCAGCTTAGTCCGGAGCGGGAGGACCTACAATGAGCAGTTCTTC
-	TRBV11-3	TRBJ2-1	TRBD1	CASSFMAGGHNEQFF	TGTGCCAGCAGCTTTATGGCAGGGGGCCACAATGAGCAGTTCTTC
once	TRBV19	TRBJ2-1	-	CASRGQGTYNEQFF	TGTGCCAGTAGGGGGCAGGGGACCTACAATGAGCAGTTCTTC
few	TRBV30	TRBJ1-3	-	CAWGLSGNTIYF	TGTGCCTGGGGACTCTCTGGAAACACCATATATTTT
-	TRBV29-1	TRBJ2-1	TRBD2	CSVAREGRNEQFF	TGCAGCGTTGCGCGGGAGGGAAGGAATGAGCAGTTCTTC
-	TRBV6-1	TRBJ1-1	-	CASSALTEAFF	TGTGCCAGCAGTGCCCTTACTGAAGCTTTCTTT
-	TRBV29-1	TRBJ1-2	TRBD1	CSVEDPYSSGQGRGGYTF	TGCAGCGTTGAAGACCCTTACTCTTCTGGACAGGGGCGTGGGGGCTACACCTTC
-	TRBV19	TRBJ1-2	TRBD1	CASSLTPGGRHYGYTF	TGTGCCAGTAGTCTCACGCCAGGGGGCCGACACTATGGCTACACCTTC
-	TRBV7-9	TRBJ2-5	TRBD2	CASSLEGTSGSGTQYF	TGTGCCAGCAGCTTAGAGGGGACTAGCGGGAGCGGGACCCAGTACTTC
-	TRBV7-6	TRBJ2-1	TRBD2	CASSSPGLGTNEQFF	TGTGCCAGCAGCTCTCCGGGACTAGGCACCAATGAGCAGTTCTTC
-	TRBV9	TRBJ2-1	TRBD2	CASSVVGAGGLNEQFF	TGTGCCAGCAGCGTAGTGGGAGCGGGAGGCCTCAATGAGCAGTTCTTC
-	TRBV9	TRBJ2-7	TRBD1	CASSIGTASIYEQYF	TGTGCCAGCAGCATCGGGACAGCATCCATCTACGAGCAGTACTTC
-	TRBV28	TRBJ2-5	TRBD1	CASSQPDRVQETQYF	TGTGCCAGCAGTCAGCCAGACAGGGTCCAAGAGACCCAGTACTTC
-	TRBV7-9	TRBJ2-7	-	CASSVWGVGSYEQYF	TGTGCCAGCAGCGTGTGGGGGGTTGGGTCCTACGAGCAGTACTTC
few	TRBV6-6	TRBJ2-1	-	CASSPGGFSYNEQFF	TGTGCCAGCAGCCCCGGCGGTTTCTCCTACAATGAGCAGTTCTTC
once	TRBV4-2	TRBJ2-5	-	CASSQDVSQETQYF	TGTGCCAGCAGCCAAGATGTTTCTCAAGAGACCCAGTACTTC
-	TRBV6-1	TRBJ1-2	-	CASNLVYGYTF	TGTGCCAGCAATCTAGTCTATGGCTACACCTTC
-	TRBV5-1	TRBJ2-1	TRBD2	CASSLGGTSGSNEQFF	TGCGCCAGCAGCTTGGGCGGGACTAGCGGGAGCAATGAGCAGTTCTTC
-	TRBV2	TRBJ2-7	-	CASRLQGFTYEQYF	TGTGCCAGCCGATTACAGGGTTTTACCTACGAGCAGTACTTC
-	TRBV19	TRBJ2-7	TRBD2	CASSIVGGTSPGYEQYF	TGTGCCAGTAGTATAGTCGGCGGGACTAGCCCCGGATACGAGCAGTACTTC
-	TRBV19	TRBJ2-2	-	CASSIVNRVAGELFF	TGTGCCAGTAGTATAGTAAACAGGGTGGCCGGGGAGCTGTTTTTT
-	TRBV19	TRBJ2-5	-	CASRGLLQTQYF	TGTGCCAGTAGGGGCCTTTTGCAGACCCAGTACTTC
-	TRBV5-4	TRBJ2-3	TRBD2	CASSLHGGITQYF	TGTGCCAGCAGCTTACACGGGGGGATAACGCAGTATTTT
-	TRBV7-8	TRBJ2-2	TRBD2	CASRIAGGPDGELFF	TGTGCCAGCAGGATAGCGGGAGGGCCTGACGGGGAGCTGTTTTTT
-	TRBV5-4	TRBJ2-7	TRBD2	CASSRESGSNYEQYF	TGTGCCAGCAGCCGCGAAAGCGGGAGTAACTACGAGCAGTACTTC
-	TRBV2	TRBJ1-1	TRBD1	CASRDDRGPFF	TGTGCCAGCAGAGACGACAGGGGACCTTTCTTT
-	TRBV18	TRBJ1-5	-	CASSPSINPNQPQHF	TGTGCCAGCTCACCCTCTATCAACCCCAATCAGCCCCAGCATTTT
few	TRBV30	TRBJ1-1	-	CAWSHHGGAFF	TGTGCCTGGAGTCATCATGGGGGGGCTTTCTTT
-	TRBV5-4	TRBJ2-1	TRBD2	CASSFWGGGVNEQFF	TGTGCCAGCAGCTTCTGGGGTGGGGGGGTCAATGAGCAGTTCTTC
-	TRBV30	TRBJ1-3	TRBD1	CAWSVNRGSSGNTIYF	TGTGCCTGGAGTGTTAACAGGGGTAGCTCTGGAAACACCATATATTTT
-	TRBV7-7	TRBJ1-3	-	CASSPLEVAGNTIYF	TGTGCCAGCAGCCCCCTGGAGGTAGCGGGAAACACCATATATTTT
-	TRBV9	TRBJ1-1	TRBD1	CASSVAGTGLANTEAFF	TGTGCCAGCAGCGTAGCTGGGACAGGGTTGGCGAACACTGAAGCTTTCTTT
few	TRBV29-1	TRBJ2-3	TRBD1	CSVEWTGSGTDTQYF	TGCAGCGTTGAATGGACAGGGTCAGGCACAGATACGCAGTATTTT
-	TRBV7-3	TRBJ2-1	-	CASSKGQYNEQFF	TGTGCCAGCAGCAAAGGACAGTACAATGAGCAGTTCTTC
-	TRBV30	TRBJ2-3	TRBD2	CAWTRGRVDTQYF	TGTGCCTGGACCCGCGGGAGGGTCGATACGCAGTATTTT
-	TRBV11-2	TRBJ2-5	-	CASSLRVGETQYF	TGTGCCAGCAGCTTAAGAGTCGGAGAGACCCAGTACTTC
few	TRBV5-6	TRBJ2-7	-	CASRDKGVYSYEQYF	TGTGCCAGCAGAGACAAAGGGGTCTACTCCTACGAGCAGTACTTC
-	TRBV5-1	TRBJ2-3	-	CASRAGGSTDTQYF	TGCGCCAGCAGGGCCGGCGGTAGCACAGATACGCAGTATTTT
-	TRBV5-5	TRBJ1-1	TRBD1	CASSNRDRGGTEAFF	TGTGCCAGCAGCAATAGGGACAGGGGAGGGACTGAAGCTTTCTTT
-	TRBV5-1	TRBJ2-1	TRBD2	CASSLVGLAGIDEQFF	TGCGCCAGCAGCTTGGTAGGACTAGCGGGAATCGATGAGCAGTTCTTC
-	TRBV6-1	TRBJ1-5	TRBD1	CASSEAGQQNQPQHF	TGTGCCAGCAGTGAAGCGGGACAGCAGAATCAGCCCCAGCATTTT
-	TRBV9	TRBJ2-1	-	CASSGTVTGNEQFF	TGTGCCAGCAGCGGGACAGTTACGGGCAATGAGCAGTTCTTC
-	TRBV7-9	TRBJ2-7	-	CASSKSGLSYEQYF	TGTGCCAGCAGTAAGAGCGGGCTCTCCTACGAGCAGTACTTC